This T cell receptor (beta chain) was observed in a study of technical replicates of blood from a handful of donors. Assay used: immunoSEQ multiplex PCR; TCRdb lists only in-frame clones, some missing. Among about 68,000 clones, 95% to 97% were seen once, and the ten largest hold more than 0.25%. CDR1 is MGHRA, CDR2 YSYEKL, per germline. The CDR3 runs to 13 residues. Trimming pared 4 bases from V and 3 bases from J, leaving 10 bases between. The TCR comes from a human donor in good health. The chain joins TRBV4-1 to TRBJ2-7; TRBD1 is a possible D gene (6 bases). Sequenced material: T cells isolated from PBMCs. This CDR3 is CASSLRGGYEQYF. The CDR3 DNA reads TGCGCCAGCAGCCTTAGAGGGGGCTACGAGCAGTACTTC.